A selection of T cell receptor beta chains follows, all from one sample in a study of blood T cell repertoires in COVID-19. TCRdb's copy holds only in-frame clones and misses some; the assay was immunoSEQ multiplex PCR. The sample yields about 70,000 clones, approximately 85% seen once. Material: peripheral blood. The receptors here all came from an elderly woman with active or convalescent COVID-19. Both conserved end residues are part of each CDR3. A D gene is named only where the DNA matches it firmly. The size entry is marked missing in some rows and otherwise reads once, few, many or a size class.

len	v_gene	d_gene	abundance	j_gene	CDR3aa	CDR3nt
15	TRBV27	NA	many	TRBJ1-1	CASSLGRAHLSEAFF	TGTGCCAGCAGTTTAGGCAGGGCCCACCTGTCTGAAGCTTTCTTT
15	TRBV7-6	TRBD2	NA	TRBJ2-1	CASSLGWGGGNEQFF	TGTGCCAGCAGCTTAGGATGGGGGGGTGGCAATGAGCAGTTCTTC
16	TRBV10-3	TRBD1	NA	TRBJ1-4	CAISESMDRVYEKLFF	TGTGCCATCAGTGAGTCGATGGACAGGGTTTATGAAAAACTGTTTTTT
15	TRBV5-1	NA	NA	TRBJ1-1	CASSLLTGPNTEAFF	TGCGCCAGCAGCTTGTTGACAGGACCCAACACTGAAGCTTTCTTT
16	TRBV6-2/TRBV6-3	TRBD1	once	TRBJ1-2	CASSYLRGQTAYGYTF	TGTGCCAGCAGTTATTTACGGGGACAGACGGCCTATGGCTACACCTTC
14	TRBV3-1/TRBV3-2	TRBD1	NA	TRBJ1-1	CASSLPGQGRGAFF	TGTGCCAGCAGCCTACCGGGACAGGGAAGGGGCGCTTTCTTT
13	TRBV7-9	NA	NA	TRBJ2-1	CASRVQGRDEQFF	TGTGCCAGCAGGGTTCAGGGGAGGGATGAGCAGTTCTTC
14	TRBV19	TRBD2	once	TRBJ2-4	CASTSPGRENIQYF	TGTGCCAGTACCTCTCCGGGGAGGGAAAACATTCAGTACTTC
13	TRBV7-2	NA	NA	TRBJ1-3	CASSLVFGNTIYF	TGTGCCAGCAGCTTAGTCTTTGGAAACACCATATATTTT
13	TRBV7-2	NA	NA	TRBJ2-2	CASSRIGRGELFF	TGTGCCAGCAGTCGCATAGGGAGAGGGGAGCTGTTTTTT
13	TRBV27	NA	NA	TRBJ2-7	CASRSGDSYEQYF	TGTGCCAGCAGGTCGGGGGACTCCTACGAGCAGTACTTC
15	TRBV5-1	TRBD2	NA	TRBJ2-3	CASSLGSSGPDTQYF	TGCGCCAGCAGCTTGGGGTCTAGCGGGCCAGATACGCAGTATTTT
16	TRBV5-1	NA	NA	TRBJ1-4	CASSLNPTATNEKLFF	TGCGCCAGCAGCTTGAATCCCACGGCAACTAATGAAAAACTGTTTTTT
14	TRBV27	TRBD1	NA	TRBJ1-2	CASSLSRGPYGYTF	TGTGCCAGCAGTTTGTCCAGGGGGCCATATGGCTACACCTTC
11	TRBV10-3	NA	NA	TRBJ2-1	CAISESAGQFF	TGTGCCATCAGTGAGTCGGCAGGGCAGTTCTTC
13	TRBV5-4	NA	NA	TRBJ1-1	CASSAGQAPRSIF	TGTGCCAGCAGCGCAGGACAAGCTCCACGTTCGATCTTT
14	TRBV10-1	NA	NA	TRBJ2-3	CASSVRGSTDTQYF	TGCGCCAGCAGTGTCCGGGGGTCCACAGATACGCAGTATTTT
13	TRBV29-1	TRBD1	few	TRBJ1-1	CSAPGQVNTEAFF	TGCAGCGCCCCGGGACAGGTAAACACTGAAGCTTTCTTT
16	TRBV19	TRBD2	NA	TRBJ2-1	CASSIRSSGGIDEQFF	TGTGCCAGTAGTATTAGGTCTAGCGGGGGTATAGATGAGCAGTTCTTC
13	TRBV5-1	TRBD1	NA	TRBJ1-3	CASGDSSGNTIYF	TGCGCCAGCGGGGACAGCTCTGGAAACACCATATATTTT
15	TRBV14	NA	NA	TRBJ1-2	CASSQFAGSNYGYTF	TGTGCCAGCAGCCAATTTGCAGGGTCCAACTATGGCTACACCTTC
14	TRBV9	NA	NA	TRBJ2-1	CASSVEGDHNEQFF	TGTGCCAGCAGCGTAGAGGGGGACCACAATGAGCAGTTCTTC
15	TRBV4-3	NA	NA	TRBJ1-1	CASSPGGGSGTEAFF	TGCGCCAGCAGCCCAGGTGGGGGCTCGGGCACTGAAGCTTTCTTT
14	TRBV15	NA	NA	TRBJ1-2	CATSRDLTGYGYTF	TGTGCCACCAGCAGAGACCTAACAGGGTATGGCTACACCTTC
16	TRBV5-1	NA	NA	TRBJ1-4	CASSGRAGTTNEKLFF	TGCGCCAGCAGCGGGCGGGCGGGGACAACTAATGAAAAACTGTTTTTT
15	TRBV19	NA	NA	TRBJ1-5	CASSRSGAEDQPQHF	TGTGCCAGTAGCCGGAGTGGGGCAGAGGATCAGCCCCAGCATTTT
17	TRBV5-4	NA	NA	TRBJ1-2	CASSLGSRTNLNYGYTF	TGTGCCAGCAGCTTGGGCAGCAGGACAAACCTCAACTATGGCTACACCTTC
15	TRBV9	NA	NA	TRBJ2-2	CASSVAGFQFGELFF	TGTGCCAGCAGCGTGGCAGGGTTCCAGTTCGGGGAGCTGTTTTTT
15	TRBV7-2	NA	few	TRBJ1-1	CASSIAGTKNTEAFF	TGTGCCAGCAGCATAGCCGGGACAAAGAACACTGAAGCTTTCTTT
15	TRBV7-9	TRBD1	NA	TRBJ2-3	CATPARDRSTDTQYF	TGTGCCACACCCGCCCGGGACAGGAGCACAGATACGCAGTATTTT
15	TRBV5-6	TRBD2	NA	TRBJ2-1	CASSRRGAAYNEQFF	TGTGCCAGCAGCCGGCGGGGGGCGGCCTACAATGAGCAGTTCTTC
14	TRBV30	NA	NA	TRBJ2-1	CAWSTTGNSLLQFF	TGTGCCTGGAGTACAACAGGGAATTCGTTATTGCAGTTCTTC
17	TRBV30	TRBD1	NA	TRBJ1-4	CAWSVWALRQGSEKLFF	TGTGCCTGGAGTGTATGGGCGCTCCGACAGGGATCCGAAAAACTGTTTTTT
18	TRBV30	TRBD2	NA	TRBJ2-3	CAWRAPGLAGGRADTQYF	TGTGCCTGGAGGGCCCCGGGACTAGCGGGGGGAAGGGCAGATACGCAGTATTTT
15	TRBV3-1/TRBV3-2	NA	NA	TRBJ2-7	CASSSFAGLSLEQYF	TGTGCCAGCAGCTCCTTCGCGGGGCTCAGTCTCGAGCAGTACTTC
15	TRBV11-2	TRBD1	NA	TRBJ1-1	CASSHGTGGITEAFF	TGTGCCAGCAGCCATGGGACAGGGGGCATAACTGAAGCCTTCTTT
15	TRBV28	TRBD1	few	TRBJ1-5	CASRRPGQSNQPQHF	TGTGCCAGCAGGCGCCCGGGACAGAGCAATCAGCCCCAGCATTTT
13	TRBV30	NA	NA	TRBJ1-5	CAWSARGRQPQHF	TGTGCCTGGAGTGCTCGGGGGAGGCAGCCCCAGCATTTT
14	TRBV7-9	NA	NA	TRBJ2-2	CASRTGGNTGELFF	TGTGCCAGCAGAACTGGTGGTAACACCGGGGAGCTGTTTTTT
14	TRBV18	TRBD1	NA	TRBJ2-7	CASSPGTGAYEQYF	TGTGCCAGCTCACCTGGGACAGGGGCCTACGAGCAGTACTTC
12	TRBV12-3/TRBV12-4	NA	NA	TRBJ1-6	CASSFETAPLHF	TGTGCCAGCAGTTTCGAGACTGCACCCCTCCACTTT
14	TRBV5-1	NA	once	TRBJ1-6	CASSLSDYNSPLHF	TGCGCCAGCAGCTTGTCAGACTATAATTCACCCCTCCACTTT
15	TRBV11-3	NA	once	TRBJ2-3	CASSLTPVGTDTQYF	TGTGCCAGCAGCCTCACTCCCGTGGGCACAGATACGCAGTATTTT
18	TRBV6-1	NA	many	TRBJ2-6	CASSEDRWGSSGANVLTF	TGTGCCAGCAGTGAAGACCGATGGGGCTCCTCTGGGGCCAACGTCCTGACTTTC
13	TRBV5-6	NA	few	TRBJ2-7	CASSLVSNYEQYF	TGTGCCAGCAGCTTGGTTAGTAACTACGAGCAGTACTTC
16	TRBV5-1	TRBD1	NA	TRBJ2-7	CASSSPPGTERYEQYF	TGCGCCAGCAGCTCTCCTCCCGGGACAGAGCGCTACGAGCAGTACTTC
15	TRBV5-4	TRBD1	NA	TRBJ1-4	CASTLTGAFNEKLFF	TGTGCCAGCACCCTGACAGGGGCCTTTAATGAAAAACTGTTTTTT
13	TRBV4-3	NA	NA	TRBJ1-3	CASSPRGGNTIYF	TGCGCCAGCAGCCCCCGCGGTGGAAACACCATATATTTT
13	TRBV5-1	TRBD1	NA	TRBJ1-4	CASSVTGNEKLFF	TGCGCCAGCAGCGTGACAGGGAACGAAAAACTGTTTTTT
16	TRBV7-2	NA	NA	TRBJ1-3	CASSLLSVVGGNTIYF	TGTGCCAGCAGCTTGCTCTCGGTAGTTGGTGGAAACACCATATATTTT
17	TRBV6-1	NA	NA	TRBJ2-3	CASSERGRSLRSDTQYF	TGTGCCAGCAGTGAAAGAGGGCGTTCTCTTAGGTCAGATACGCAGTATTTT